This is a list of T cell receptor beta chains from one sample in a study of blood T cell repertoires in COVID-19. Assay: immunoSEQ multiplex PCR; the TCRdb copy retains only in-frame clones and omits some. The sample lists about 220,000 clones, more than 65% occurring once. Sequences were obtained from peripheral blood. The origin of the receptors is an elderly woman with acute or convalescent COVID-19. The CDR3 runs from the conserved cysteine through the conserved F or W. Each record gives: J gene, V gene, D gene, clone size, CDR3 DNA, CDR3 protein. A D gene is named only where the DNA matches it firmly. Rows may omit the clone size; those that give it use once, few, many or a size class.

j_gene: TRBJ2-2; v_gene: TRBV7-2; d_gene: TRBD2; abundance: -; CDR3nt: TGTGCCAGCACCCTGGGACTAGCGGGGCCTAAGAACACCGGGGAGCTGTTTTTT; CDR3aa: CASTLGLAGPKNTGELFF
j_gene: TRBJ2-5; v_gene: TRBV18; d_gene: -; abundance: -; CDR3nt: TGTGCCAGCTCACCCCCCGCCGAGCCCAGGGGAGAGACCCAGTACTTC; CDR3aa: CASSPPAEPRGETQYF
j_gene: TRBJ1-4; v_gene: TRBV5-1; d_gene: TRBD1; abundance: -; CDR3nt: TGCGCCAGCAGCTCACAGGGACAGACTAATGAAAAACTGTTTTTT; CDR3aa: CASSSQGQTNEKLFF
j_gene: TRBJ2-3; v_gene: TRBV3-1/TRBV3-2; d_gene: -; abundance: -; CDR3nt: TGTGCCAGCAGCCATACAGGAGTCAGCACAGATACGCAGTATTTT; CDR3aa: CASSHTGVSTDTQYF
j_gene: TRBJ1-3; v_gene: TRBV28; d_gene: -; abundance: -; CDR3nt: TGTGCCAGCAGGAGATTAACAGGGCTCGGAAACACCATATATTTT; CDR3aa: CASRRLTGLGNTIYF
j_gene: TRBJ2-3; v_gene: TRBV5-5; d_gene: TRBD2; abundance: -; CDR3nt: TGTGCCAGCAGCCCAGCTTTAGCGGGGGGTGGGGATACGCAGTATTTT; CDR3aa: CASSPALAGGGDTQYF
j_gene: TRBJ2-7; v_gene: TRBV5-4; d_gene: TRBD1; abundance: -; CDR3nt: TGTGCCAGCAGCTCCGGGACAGGGGTGAGGGTTGACTTC; CDR3aa: CASSSGTGVRVDF
j_gene: TRBJ1-5; v_gene: TRBV2; d_gene: -; abundance: -; CDR3nt: TGTGCCAGCAGTGAAGGTCGGCGAGGCGCTCAGCCCCAGCATTTT; CDR3aa: CASSEGRRGAQPQHF
j_gene: TRBJ2-2; v_gene: TRBV19; d_gene: -; abundance: -; CDR3nt: TGTGCCAGTAGTATATGGAAGGGGGCGAACACCGGGGAGCTGTTTTTT; CDR3aa: CASSIWKGANTGELFF
j_gene: TRBJ2-3; v_gene: TRBV5-4; d_gene: -; abundance: few; CDR3nt: TGTGCCAGCAGCTTGGAAGCGGCAGATACGCAGTATTTT; CDR3aa: CASSLEAADTQYF
j_gene: TRBJ2-6; v_gene: TRBV7-2; d_gene: TRBD1; abundance: -; CDR3nt: TGTGCCAGCAGCTTGGCACAGGGGGCCACTGGGGCCAACGTCCTGACTTTC; CDR3aa: CASSLAQGATGANVLTF
j_gene: TRBJ1-2; v_gene: TRBV6-2/TRBV6-3; d_gene: -; abundance: -; CDR3nt: TGTGCCAGCAGTGCCGGGACATCGGTAAACTATGGCTACACCTTC; CDR3aa: CASSAGTSVNYGYTF
j_gene: TRBJ1-1; v_gene: TRBV2; d_gene: -; abundance: -; CDR3nt: TGTGCCAGCACAGGGGATGACACTGAAGCTTTCTTT; CDR3aa: CASTGDDTEAFF
j_gene: TRBJ1-4; v_gene: TRBV11-3; d_gene: TRBD1; abundance: -; CDR3nt: TGTGCCAGCAGCTCCAGGGGGCCTGAAAAACTGTTTTTT; CDR3aa: CASSSRGPEKLFF
j_gene: TRBJ1-3; v_gene: TRBV30; d_gene: -; abundance: few; CDR3nt: TGTGCCTGGAGTCCTCTCCGGTTCTCTGGAAACACCATATATTTT; CDR3aa: CAWSPLRFSGNTIYF
j_gene: TRBJ1-6; v_gene: TRBV7-6; d_gene: TRBD1; abundance: -; CDR3nt: TGTGCCAGCAGCTCGGACAGGGACAATTCACCCCTCCACTTT; CDR3aa: CASSSDRDNSPLHF
j_gene: TRBJ2-1; v_gene: TRBV9; d_gene: TRBD2; abundance: once; CDR3nt: TGTGCCAGTAGCGGGGGGCCGCATGAGCAGTTCTTC; CDR3aa: CASSGGPHEQFF
j_gene: TRBJ1-6; v_gene: TRBV7-2; d_gene: TRBD1; abundance: once; CDR3nt: TGTGCCAGCAGCTTAGCTAGGGGGCCTTCACCCCTCCACTTT; CDR3aa: CASSLARGPSPLHF
j_gene: TRBJ2-3; v_gene: TRBV4-1; d_gene: -; abundance: -; CDR3nt: TGCGCCAGCAGCCAAGATGGGCAGGGAACAGATACGCAGTATTTT; CDR3aa: CASSQDGQGTDTQYF
j_gene: TRBJ1-2; v_gene: TRBV5-4; d_gene: -; abundance: -; CDR3nt: TGTGCCAGCAGCTTGGAGGGCGGGGGGCAGAGTGGCTACACCTTC; CDR3aa: CASSLEGGGQSGYTF
j_gene: TRBJ2-7; v_gene: TRBV6-2/TRBV6-3; d_gene: TRBD2; abundance: -; CDR3nt: TGTGCCAGCAGTTACTCGCTCGGGGGGGAATACGAGCAGTACTTC; CDR3aa: CASSYSLGGEYEQYF
j_gene: TRBJ1-4; v_gene: TRBV7-9; d_gene: -; abundance: -; CDR3nt: TGTGCCAGCAGTATCGCAGTAAATGAAAAACTGTTTTTT; CDR3aa: CASSIAVNEKLFF
j_gene: TRBJ1-2; v_gene: TRBV11-1; d_gene: TRBD1; abundance: once; CDR3nt: TGTGCCAGCAGTCTCTCCGGGACAGTTTATGGCTACACCTTC; CDR3aa: CASSLSGTVYGYTF
j_gene: TRBJ1-1; v_gene: TRBV5-8; d_gene: -; abundance: -; CDR3nt: TGTGCCAGCAGCTTTCTCGGGTCCGAAGACACTGAAGCTTTCTTT; CDR3aa: CASSFLGSEDTEAFF
j_gene: TRBJ1-2; v_gene: TRBV5-1; d_gene: -; abundance: -; CDR3nt: TGCGCCAGCAGCCTCACAGGTTCCGAGGCTGGCTACACCTTC; CDR3aa: CASSLTGSEAGYTF
j_gene: TRBJ1-2; v_gene: TRBV3-1/TRBV3-2; d_gene: TRBD1; abundance: -; CDR3nt: TGTGCCACCTCATCAGGGGGCGGTGGCTACACCTTC; CDR3aa: CATSSGGGGYTF
j_gene: TRBJ2-5; v_gene: TRBV2; d_gene: -; abundance: -; CDR3nt: TGTGCCAGCAGTGAAGCTAACCCCCGGGGGACCCAGTACTTC; CDR3aa: CASSEANPRGTQYF
j_gene: TRBJ1-6; v_gene: TRBV27; d_gene: -; abundance: few; CDR3nt: TGTGCCAGCAGTTTCCAGGGTCTGGTGTCACCCCTCCACTTT; CDR3aa: CASSFQGLVSPLHF
j_gene: TRBJ1-2; v_gene: TRBV29-1; d_gene: TRBD1; abundance: -; CDR3nt: TGCAGCGTTGGGCCAGAATACCTCGGACAGGACTATGGCTACACCTTC; CDR3aa: CSVGPEYLGQDYGYTF